This TCR beta chain was captured by sequencing in a study of blood T cell repertoires in COVID-19. The table came from immunoSEQ multiplex PCR; TCRdb's copy has only in-frame clones and leaves some out. The table lists some 89,000 clones, roughly four fifths of them singletons. The CDR3 sequence is 14 residues long. Germline V gene lookup returns CDR1 MNHNY and CDR2 SVGAGI (reference sequence). With 5 bases clipped from V and 8 bases from J, the junction kept 8 bases outside the gene matches. The receptor was isolated from a woman over 75 with acute or convalescent COVID-19. The genes are TRBV6-6 and TRBJ1-2; 10 positions agree with TRBD1. Sequencing used peripheral blood. CDR3 region: CASSPRDRGAGYTF. The CDR3 coding sequence is TGTGCCAGCAGTCCTCGGGACAGGGGTGCCGGCTACACCTTC.